These T cell receptor beta chains were read from a single sample in a study of cytomegalovirus exposure and HLA in healthy donors. The table came from immunoSEQ multiplex PCR; TCRdb's copy has only in-frame clones and leaves some out. The sample carries 250,000 to 350,000 clones, roughly 90% recorded once. The source material was PBMCs. The receptors were gathered from a man aged 40-49 years in good health and CMV-seropositive. The CDR3 runs from the conserved cysteine through the conserved F or W. The order of the fields is CDR3 protein, CDR3 DNA, V gene, clone size, J gene, D gene. The D gene is left open where the match is weak. Some rows have no size entry. The others give once, few or many, or a class for an expanded clone.

CDR3: CASSQDRRGIGSEQYF
DNA: TGCGCCAGCAGCCAAGATCGGAGAGGGATAGGGAGCGAGCAGTACTTC
V: TRBV4-3
size: -
J: TRBJ2-7
D: -

CDR3: CASSSTGYSPPFF
DNA: TGTGCCAGCAGCTCGACAGGGTACTCTCCTCCTTTCTTT
V: TRBV7-2
size: -
J: TRBJ1-1
D: TRBD1

CDR3: CASTPGAITGTEQFF
DNA: TGTGCCAGCACCCCAGGGGCGATCACTGGGACTGAGCAGTTCTTC
V: TRBV11-2
size: -
J: TRBJ2-1
D: -

CDR3: CATSVQGGTGELFF
DNA: TGTGCCACCAGCGTCCAGGGTGGAACCGGGGAGCTGTTTTTT
V: TRBV15
size: -
J: TRBJ2-2
D: -

CDR3: CASSLGGGATYEQYF
DNA: TGTGCCAGCAGTTTGGGCGGGGGGGCGACCTACGAGCAGTACTTC
V: TRBV28
size: -
J: TRBJ2-7
D: TRBD2

CDR3: CASSLGGTGGFEQYF
DNA: TGTGCCAGCAGTTTAGGCGGGACAGGGGGCTTCGAGCAGTACTTC
V: TRBV28
size: -
J: TRBJ2-7
D: TRBD1

CDR3: CASSQDRETNLGDTQYF
DNA: TGCGCCAGCAGCCAAGATCGCGAGACTAACCTCGGAGATACGCAGTATTTT
V: TRBV4-3
size: -
J: TRBJ2-3
D: -

CDR3: CASSATTGDSYNEQFF
DNA: TGTGCCAGCAGCGCCACAACAGGGGACTCCTACAATGAGCAGTTCTTC
V: TRBV7-9
size: -
J: TRBJ2-1
D: TRBD1

CDR3: CASSRRGLAGYNEQFF
DNA: TGTGCCAGCAGCCGGCGTGGACTAGCGGGCTACAATGAGCAGTTCTTC
V: TRBV9
size: -
J: TRBJ2-1
D: TRBD2

CDR3: CASSLAYGAGRPYEQYF
DNA: TGTGCCAGCAGCTTAGCGTATGGGGCAGGGCGTCCCTACGAGCAGTACTTC
V: TRBV7-9
size: -
J: TRBJ2-7
D: -

CDR3: CASSLVFGVETQYF
DNA: TGTGCCAGCAGCTTGGTCTTCGGGGTGGAGACCCAGTACTTC
V: TRBV5-6
size: -
J: TRBJ2-5
D: -

CDR3: CASSYSQGNEKLFF
DNA: TGTGCCAGCAGTTACTCCCAGGGGAATGAAAAACTGTTTTTT
V: TRBV6-5
size: few
J: TRBJ1-4
D: -

CDR3: CASSLSAGGPNTEAFF
DNA: TGTGCCAGCAGTTTATCAGCAGGGGGCCCGAACACTGAAGCTTTCTTT
V: TRBV28
size: -
J: TRBJ1-1
D: TRBD1

CDR3: CASSSPTGGGQPQHF
DNA: TGTGCCAGCAGTTCACCCACAGGGGGAGGTCAGCCCCAGCATTTT
V: TRBV28
size: -
J: TRBJ1-5
D: TRBD1

CDR3: CASSSAGQGNIQYF
DNA: TGTGCCAGCAGTTCGGCGGGACAGGGGAACATTCAGTACTTC
V: TRBV28
size: -
J: TRBJ2-4
D: TRBD1

CDR3: CASSVLGDTDTQYF
DNA: TGTGCCAGCAGCGTTCTCGGGGACACAGATACGCAGTATTTT
V: TRBV9
size: -
J: TRBJ2-3
D: -

CDR3: CASSRGTSGDEQFF
DNA: TGTGCCAGCAGTCGAGGGACTAGCGGGGATGAGCAGTTCTTC
V: TRBV6-5
size: -
J: TRBJ2-1
D: TRBD2

CDR3: CASAFRRGTGELFF
DNA: TGTGCCAGCGCGTTCCGGAGGGGCACCGGGGAGCTGTTTTTT
V: TRBV28
size: -
J: TRBJ2-2
D: -

CDR3: CASLRDRTNTEAFF
DNA: TGTGCCAGCCTCCGGGACAGGACTAACACTGAAGCTTTCTTT
V: TRBV28
size: -
J: TRBJ1-1
D: TRBD1

CDR3: CASSRSPAGVGEKLFF
DNA: TGCGCCAGCAGCCGCAGCCCCGCAGGGGTAGGGGAAAAACTGTTTTTT
V: TRBV4-1
size: -
J: TRBJ1-4
D: -